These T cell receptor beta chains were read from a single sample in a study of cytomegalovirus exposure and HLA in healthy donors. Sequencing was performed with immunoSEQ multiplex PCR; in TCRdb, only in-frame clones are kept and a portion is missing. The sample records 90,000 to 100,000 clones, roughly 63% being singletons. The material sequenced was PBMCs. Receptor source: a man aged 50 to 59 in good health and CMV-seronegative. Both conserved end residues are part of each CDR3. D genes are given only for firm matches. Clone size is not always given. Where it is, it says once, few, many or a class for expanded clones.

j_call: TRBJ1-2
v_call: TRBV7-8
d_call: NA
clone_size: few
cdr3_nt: TGTGCCAGCAGCTTAGTTCGCACGCAGCGTAACTATGGCTACACCTTC
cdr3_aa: CASSLVRTQRNYGYTF

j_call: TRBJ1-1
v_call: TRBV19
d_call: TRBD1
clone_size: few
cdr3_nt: TGTGCCAGTAGGTCCCAGGGGGCCACTGAAGCTTTCTTT
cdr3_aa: CASRSQGATEAFF

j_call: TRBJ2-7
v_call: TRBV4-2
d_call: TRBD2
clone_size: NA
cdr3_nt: TGTGCCAGCAGCCAGGATGCTGGGGCGGGGGTCAGCGAGCAGTACTTC
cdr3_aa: CASSQDAGAGVSEQYF

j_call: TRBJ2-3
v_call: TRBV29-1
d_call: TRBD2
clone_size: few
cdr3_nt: TGCAGCGTTGGGGGGGCGACTAGCGCCTTCACAGATACGCAGTATTTT
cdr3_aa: CSVGGATSAFTDTQYF

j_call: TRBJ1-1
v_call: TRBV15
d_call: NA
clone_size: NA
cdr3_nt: TGTGCCACCCAAACAGGGAGGAACACTGAAGCTTTCTTT
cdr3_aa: CATQTGRNTEAFF

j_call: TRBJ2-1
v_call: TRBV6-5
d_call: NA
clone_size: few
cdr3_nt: TGTGCCAGCAGTTACTCTGGGGCCTCCTACAATGAGCAGTTCTTC
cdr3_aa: CASSYSGASYNEQFF

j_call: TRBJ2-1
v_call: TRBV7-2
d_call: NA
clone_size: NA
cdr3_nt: TGTGCCAGCAGCTCCCAGGGGGGCGGTTACAATGAGCAGTTCTTC
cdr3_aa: CASSSQGGGYNEQFF

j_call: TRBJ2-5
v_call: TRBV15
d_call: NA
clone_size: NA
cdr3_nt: TGTGCCACCAGCAGAGAAAGACTAGGGCCTTACCAAGAGACCCAGTACTTC
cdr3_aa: CATSRERLGPYQETQYF

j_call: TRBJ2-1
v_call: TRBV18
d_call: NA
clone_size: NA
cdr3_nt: TGTGCCAGCTCACCTCTAGGACTGGACAATGAGCAGTTCTTC
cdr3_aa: CASSPLGLDNEQFF

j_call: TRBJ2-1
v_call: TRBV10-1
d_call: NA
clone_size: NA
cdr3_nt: TGCGCCAGCCCAGGGGAGGGGAGCCAGGCCCACAATGAGCAGTTCTTC
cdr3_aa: CASPGEGSQAHNEQFF

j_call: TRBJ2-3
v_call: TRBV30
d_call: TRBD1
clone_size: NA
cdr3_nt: TGTGCCTGGAACCTGGGACAGGGGGCCAGAGATACGCAGTATTTT
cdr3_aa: CAWNLGQGARDTQYF

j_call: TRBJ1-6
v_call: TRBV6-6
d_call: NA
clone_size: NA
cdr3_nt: TGTGCCAGCATAGCCGAGAGACGGTATAATTCACCCCTCCACTTT
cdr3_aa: CASIAERRYNSPLHF

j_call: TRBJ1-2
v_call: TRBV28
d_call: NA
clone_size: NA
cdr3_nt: TGTGCCAGCAGTGAAGAGAGGGGGTTTGGCTACACCTTC
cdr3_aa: CASSEERGFGYTF

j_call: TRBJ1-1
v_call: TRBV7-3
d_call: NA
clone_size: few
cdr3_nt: TGTGCCAGCAGCCCCGGGGGTGAGAACACTGAAGCTTTCTTT
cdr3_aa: CASSPGGENTEAFF

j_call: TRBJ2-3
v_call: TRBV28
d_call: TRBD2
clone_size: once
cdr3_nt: TGTGCCAGCAGTTTATTCGGAACGCCGGAACTAGCGGCAGATACGCAGTATTTT
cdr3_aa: CASSLFGTPELAADTQYF

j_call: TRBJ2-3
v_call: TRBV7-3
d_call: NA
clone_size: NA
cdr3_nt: TGTGCCAGCAGCTTGGAGGGCTGGGACACAGATACGCAGTATTTT
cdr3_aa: CASSLEGWDTDTQYF

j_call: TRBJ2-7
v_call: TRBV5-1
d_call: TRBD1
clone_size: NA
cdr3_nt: TGCGCCAGCAGCCAGACAGGGAGTGCCCACGAGCAGTACTTC
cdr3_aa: CASSQTGSAHEQYF

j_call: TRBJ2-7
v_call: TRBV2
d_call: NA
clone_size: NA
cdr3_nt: TGTGCCACCCGACAGGAACCTAACGAATACTACGAGCAGTACTTC
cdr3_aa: CATRQEPNEYYEQYF

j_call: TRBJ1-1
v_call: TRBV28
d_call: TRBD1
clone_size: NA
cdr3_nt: TGTGCCAGCAGTTTTCCGACAGGGGGTACTGAAGCTTTCTTT
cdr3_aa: CASSFPTGGTEAFF

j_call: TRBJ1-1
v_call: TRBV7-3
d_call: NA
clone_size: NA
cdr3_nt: TGTGCCAGCAGCCCGCGGCAGGGCGGTGAAGCTTTCTTT
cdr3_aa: CASSPRQGGEAFF

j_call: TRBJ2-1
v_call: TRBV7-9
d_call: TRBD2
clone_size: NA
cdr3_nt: TGTGCCAGCAGCTTAGGGGCGGGGGGGTACAATGAGCAGTTCTTC
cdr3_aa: CASSLGAGGYNEQFF

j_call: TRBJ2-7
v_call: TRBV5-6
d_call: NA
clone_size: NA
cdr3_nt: TGTGCCAGCAGCTTGTACCCCGGCTCCTACGAGCAGTACTTC
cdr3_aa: CASSLYPGSYEQYF

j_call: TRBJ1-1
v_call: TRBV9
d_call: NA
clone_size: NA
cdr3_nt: TGTGCCAGCAGCGTCGCTATGAACACTGAAGCTTTCTTT
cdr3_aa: CASSVAMNTEAFF

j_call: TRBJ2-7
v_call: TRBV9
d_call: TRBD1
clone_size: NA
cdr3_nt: TGTGCCAGCAGCGTAGGGACAGGGGAAATCTACGAGCAGTACTTC
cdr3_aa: CASSVGTGEIYEQYF

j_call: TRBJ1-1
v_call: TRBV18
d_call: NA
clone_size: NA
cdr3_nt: TGTGCCAGCTTAGACCCAGGGCGATCGGCTTTCTTT
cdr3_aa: CASLDPGRSAFF

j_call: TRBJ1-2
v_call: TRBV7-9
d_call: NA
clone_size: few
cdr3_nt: TGTGCCAGCAGCTTACCGACAGGCTATGGCTACACCTTC
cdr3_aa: CASSLPTGYGYTF

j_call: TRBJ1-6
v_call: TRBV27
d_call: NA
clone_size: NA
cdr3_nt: TGTGCCAGCAGTTCCCCCTGGACAGCCCTCAATTCACCCCTCCACTTT
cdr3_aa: CASSSPWTALNSPLHF

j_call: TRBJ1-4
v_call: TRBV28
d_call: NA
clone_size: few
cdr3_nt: TGTGCCAGCGCCGGGACACCCTTTGTATATGACGAAAAACTGTTTTTT
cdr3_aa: CASAGTPFVYDEKLFF

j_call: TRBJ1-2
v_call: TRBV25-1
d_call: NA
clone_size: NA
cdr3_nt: TGTGCCAGCAGTGAGTTTAGAGTAGTCTATGGCTACACCTTC
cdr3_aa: CASSEFRVVYGYTF

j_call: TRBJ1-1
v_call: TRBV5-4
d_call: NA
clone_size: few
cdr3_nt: TGTGCCAGCAGCTTGGGTTCGGGACATCCGGTGGCTGAAGCTTTCTTT
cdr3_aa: CASSLGSGHPVAEAFF

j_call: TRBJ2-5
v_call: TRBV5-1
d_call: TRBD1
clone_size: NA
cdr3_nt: TGCGCCAGCAGCCACAAGGACAGGGCGATGGAGACCCAGTACTTC
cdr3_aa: CASSHKDRAMETQYF

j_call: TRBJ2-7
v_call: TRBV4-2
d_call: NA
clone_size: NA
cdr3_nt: TGTGCCAGCAGCCAAGTCAGGAACGAGCAGTACTTC
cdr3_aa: CASSQVRNEQYF

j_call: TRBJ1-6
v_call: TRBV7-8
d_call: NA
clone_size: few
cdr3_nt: TGTGCCAGCAGCGCCCCAGTTGGCTTTTCACCCCTCCACTTT
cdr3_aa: CASSAPVGFSPLHF

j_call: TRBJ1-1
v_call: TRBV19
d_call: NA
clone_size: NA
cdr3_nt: TGTGCCAGTAGGGGGGGGACGTTCGAATACTGGATGAACACTGAAGCTTTCTTT
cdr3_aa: CASRGGTFEYWMNTEAFF